The entry below gives a single T cell receptor (beta chain) sequence along with its context. No cognate antigen has been identified for it. Qualities for individual bases were not recorded, and no much larger clone is one base off. CDR1 and CDR2, per the germline V gene, are SNHLY and FYNNEI. Between the V and J ends, shortened by 4 bases and 7 bases respectively, the junction contains 11 bases. The CDR3 holds 13 amino acids from the cysteine to the phenylalanine. Solely the CDR3 DNA is kept, with 39 bases framed from the first base. The data stem from a study of CD8 T cells in Susac syndrome (dated by TCRdb to between 2018 and 2021). At the level of the whole study: The study used repertoire sequencing to test whether antigen drove CD8+ T cell activation and differentiation in Susac syndrome. What the authors observed across the whole study: The number of individuals in the TCR sequencing and HLA analysis was acknowledged as relatively small.

RNA was extracted with the RNeasy kit and about 0.5 to 1 ug was reverse transcribed using random hexamers. The immunoSEQ multiplex PCR assay, which covers 54 Vbeta and 13 Jbeta segments, was used to amplify TCR beta CDR3 regions. To correct PCR amplification bias, a synthetic template baseline was used for both primer optimization and computational correction. In the paper's pipeline: Only productive sequences were kept, with reads annotated to V, D and J genes according to IMGT and analyzed in immunoSEQ Analyzer. To calculate clonality, Shannon entropy was normalized by log2 of the number of productive unique sequences and then subtracted from one. For each patient and control, public and private clones were evaluated within the 100 most prevalent clones. Clones were defined as Susac-specific when absent from the healthy and MS cohorts, from about 970 published viral clones and from other ImmuneACCESS disease sequences. TCRdb reran the public reads through fastp at Q25 and MiXCR, keeping productive beta chains. One record per CDR3 amino acid sequence lists the most common genes and DNA. V and J calls and clone size were set by TCRdb, not the authors. The sample table records about 210,000 distinct CDR3 sequences; nearly 97% of these occur just once. The ten largest clones represent 0.075% to 0.095% of the sample.

Peripheral blood CD8+ and CD4+ T cells from healthy donors, Susac syndrome patients and multiple sclerosis patients were profiled using high-throughput TCR beta sequencing. Treatment-naive patients with stable or active relapsing-remitting disease fulfilling revised McDonald criteria were used as multiple sclerosis controls. Bulk CD8+ and CD4+ T cells were purified by magnetic negative isolation, while CD8+ TEMRA cells were enriched using FACS. Blood was drawn into EDTA tubes, processed within 24 hours, and PBMCs were isolated by density gradient centrifugation. PBMCs destined for TCR sequencing were cryopreserved in liquid nitrogen and later thawed in a 37 °C water bath. A purity of at least 90% was achieved for sorted or isolated CD4+, CD8+ and CD8+ TEMRA cells.

The TCR comes from a human donor with multiple sclerosis. Specimen: CD4+ T cells from PBMCs. The chain uses TRBV2 and TRBJ2-1; the D gene lacks a confident call. The CDR3 region has the sequence CASSGNLGNEQFF. The nucleotide sequence reads as follows: TGTGCCAGCAGTGGTAACTTGGGGAATGAGCAGTTCTTC.